This entry concerns a single T cell receptor (beta chain). The antigen remains unidentified. 60 Vbeta and 13 Jbeta primers were used in PCR. Some clones are missing from TCRdb's copy, which holds only in-frame ones; the method was immunoSEQ multiplex PCR. The table includes under 250,000 clones, about 78% detected once. The record originates from a study of cytomegalovirus exposure and HLA in healthy donors. General study points: Accurate prediction of HLA-A and HLA-B alleles (for most subjects) was reportedly achieved from TCR beta sequences.

Germline V gene lookup returns CDR1 MDHEN and CDR2 SYDVKM. This CDR3 contains 13 residues. Trimming left V 6 bases short and J 3 bases short, with 12 bases between. The clonotype was recovered from a male donor in good health and CMV-seronegative. This chain uses TRBV28 with TRBJ2-7; weak D call: TRBD1 (6 bases). What was sequenced was PBMCs. CDR3 bases: TGTGCCAGCAGCACTCAGGGGATCTACGAGCAGTACTTC. Protein: CASSTQGIYEQYF.